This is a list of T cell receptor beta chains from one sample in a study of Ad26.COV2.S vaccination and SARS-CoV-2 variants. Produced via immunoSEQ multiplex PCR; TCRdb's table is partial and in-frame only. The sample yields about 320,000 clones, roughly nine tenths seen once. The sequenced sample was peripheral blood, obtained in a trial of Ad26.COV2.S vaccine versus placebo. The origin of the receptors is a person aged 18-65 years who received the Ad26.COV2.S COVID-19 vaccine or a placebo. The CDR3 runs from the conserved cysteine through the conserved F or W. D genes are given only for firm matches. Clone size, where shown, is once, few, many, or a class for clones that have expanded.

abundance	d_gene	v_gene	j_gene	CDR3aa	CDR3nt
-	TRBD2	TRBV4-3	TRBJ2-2	CASSQEGRLAGIGELFF	TGCGCCAGCAGCCAAGAAGGCCGCCTAGCGGGTATCGGGGAGCTGTTTTTT
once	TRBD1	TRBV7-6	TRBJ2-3	CASSLLAQGADTQYF	TGTGCCAGCAGCTTGCTAGCGCAGGGGGCGGATACGCAGTATTTT
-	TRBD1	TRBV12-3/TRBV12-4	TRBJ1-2	CASSSGDRGSYTF	TGTGCCAGCAGTTCTGGGGACAGGGGGAGCTACACCTTC
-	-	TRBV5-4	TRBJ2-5	CASSFTLGGGHETQYF	TGTGCCAGCAGCTTTACCCTGGGAGGTGGGCACGAGACCCAGTACTTC
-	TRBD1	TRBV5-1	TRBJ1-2	CASSSPGQENYGYTF	TGCGCCAGCAGCTCCCCGGGACAGGAGAACTATGGCTACACCTTC
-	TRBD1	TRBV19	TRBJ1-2	CASSYLGTGYGYTF	TGTGCCAGTAGTTACCTTGGGACAGGGTATGGCTACACCTTC
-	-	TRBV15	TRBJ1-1	CATSRETVNTEAFF	TGTGCCACCAGCAGAGAAACGGTGAACACTGAAGCTTTCTTT
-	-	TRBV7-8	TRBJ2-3	CASSFARTDTQYF	TGTGCCAGCAGCTTCGCTCGCACAGATACGCAGTATTTT
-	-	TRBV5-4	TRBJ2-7	CASSPDTSYEQYF	TGTGCCAGCAGCCCCGACACGTCCTACGAGCAGTACTTC
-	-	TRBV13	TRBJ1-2	CASSLGGSVGQGYTF	TGTGCCAGCAGCTTAGGAGGGTCTGTAGGACAAGGCTACACCTTC
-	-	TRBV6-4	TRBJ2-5	CASRTWGDRETQYF	TGTGCCAGCAGGACGTGGGGGGATCGAGAGACCCAGTACTTC
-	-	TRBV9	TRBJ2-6	CASSVAPGPGANVLTF	TGTGCCAGCAGCGTAGCCCCGGGACCTGGGGCCAACGTCCTGACTTTC
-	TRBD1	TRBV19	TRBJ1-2	CAIEGGQGARGGYTF	TGTGCCATCGAGGGGGGACAGGGGGCGCGAGGTGGCTACACCTTC
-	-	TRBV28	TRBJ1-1	CASSLDASPDTEAFF	TGTGCCAGCAGTCTAGACGCCTCCCCAGACACTGAAGCTTTCTTT
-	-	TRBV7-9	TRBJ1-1	CASSLSWGEDTEAFF	TGTGCCAGCAGCCTTAGTTGGGGGGAGGACACTGAAGCTTTCTTT
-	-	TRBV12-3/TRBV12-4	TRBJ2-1	CASSSGGPEQFF	TGTGCCAGCAGTTCCGGTGGGCCTGAGCAGTTCTTC
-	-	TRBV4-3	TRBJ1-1	CASSPGPGTGNTEAFF	TGCGCCAGCAGCCCCGGTCCCGGGACTGGGAACACTGAAGCTTTCTTT
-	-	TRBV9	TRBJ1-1	CASSRGGPNTEAFF	TGTGCCAGCAGCCGCGGGGGGCCGAACACTGAAGCTTTCTTT
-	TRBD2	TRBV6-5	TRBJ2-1	CASNSGSPYNEQFF	TGTGCCAGCAACAGCGGGAGCCCCTACAATGAGCAGTTCTTC
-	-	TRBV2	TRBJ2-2	CASSDSGIGTGELFF	TGTGCCAGCAGTGACTCGGGGATTGGCACCGGGGAGCTGTTTTTT
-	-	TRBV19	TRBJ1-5	CASSMGFVVGSNQPQHF	TGTGCCAGTAGTATGGGTTTTGTGGTTGGGTCGAATCAGCCCCAGCATTTT
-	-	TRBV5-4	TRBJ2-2	CASSLVGGAGTGELFF	TGTGCCAGCAGCCTGGTTGGGGGGGCCGGGACCGGGGAGCTGTTTTTT
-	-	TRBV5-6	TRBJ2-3	CASSSIGDTQYF	TGTGCCAGCAGCTCTATTGGGGATACGCAGTATTTT
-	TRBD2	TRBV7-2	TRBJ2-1	CASSSGLAFNEQFF	TGTGCCAGCAGCTCAGGACTAGCTTTCAATGAGCAGTTCTTC
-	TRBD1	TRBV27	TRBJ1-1	CASSLLGTGGVTEAFF	TGTGCCAGCAGTTTACTAGGGACAGGGGGTGTCACTGAAGCTTTCTTT
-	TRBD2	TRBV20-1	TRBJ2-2	CSASRSASGVTTGELFF	TGCAGTGCTAGTCGATCGGCTAGCGGGGTTACCACCGGGGAGCTGTTTTTT
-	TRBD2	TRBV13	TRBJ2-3	CASSLGPSGRSPDTQYF	TGTGCCAGCAGCTTAGGCCCTAGCGGGAGAAGCCCAGATACGCAGTATTTT
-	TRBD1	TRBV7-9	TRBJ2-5	CASSVLPGGFQETQYF	TGTGCCAGCAGTGTCTTACCAGGGGGATTCCAAGAGACCCAGTACTTC
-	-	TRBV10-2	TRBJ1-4	CASFGIIRFTPAGSNEKLFF	TGCGCCAGCTTTGGGATCATTAGGTTTACCCCGGCGGGGTCTAATGAAAAACTGTTTTTT
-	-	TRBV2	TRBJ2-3	CASSEFGISSTDTQYF	TGTGCCAGCAGTGAATTCGGAATCTCGAGCACAGATACGCAGTATTTT
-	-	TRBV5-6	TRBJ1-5	CASSLMWSEQQPQHF	TGTGCCAGCAGCCTGATGTGGTCGGAACAGCAGCCCCAGCATTTT
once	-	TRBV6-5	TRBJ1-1	CASSTLGDTEAFF	TGTGCCAGCAGCACGCTGGGGGACACTGAAGCTTTCTTT
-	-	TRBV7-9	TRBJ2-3	CASSSISADTQYF	TGTGCCAGCAGCTCGATTTCTGCAGATACGCAGTATTTT
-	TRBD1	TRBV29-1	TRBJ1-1	CSVELMGQGLITEAFF	TGCAGCGTTGAGCTGATGGGACAGGGGTTGATCACTGAAGCTTTCTTT
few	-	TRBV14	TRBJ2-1	CASSPLAGQYNEQFF	TGTGCCAGCAGCCCCCTAGCAGGGCAGTACAATGAGCAGTTCTTC
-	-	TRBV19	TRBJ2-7	CASGGGSYEQYF	TGTGCCAGTGGAGGGGGCTCCTACGAGCAGTACTTC
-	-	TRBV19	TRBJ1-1	CASSSTQGMNTEAFF	TGTGCCAGTAGTAGCACCCAGGGGATGAACACTGAAGCTTTCTTT
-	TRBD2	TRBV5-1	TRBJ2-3	CASRLDKAGTDTQYF	TGCGCCAGCAGATTGGATAAAGCGGGAACAGATACGCAGTATTTT
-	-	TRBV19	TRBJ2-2	CASSRDLIGELFF	TGTGCCAGTAGTCGGGACTTAATCGGGGAGCTGTTTTTT
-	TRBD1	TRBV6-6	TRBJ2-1	CASSYYGTDYNEQFF	TGTGCCAGCAGTTACTATGGGACAGATTACAATGAGCAGTTCTTC
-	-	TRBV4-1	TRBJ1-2	CASSQEGDYGYGYTF	TGCGCCAGCAGCCAAGAGGGGGATTACGGCTATGGCTACACCTTC
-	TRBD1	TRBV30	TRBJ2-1	CAWCRTGSGDEQFF	TGTGCCTGGTGCAGGACAGGGTCTGGAGATGAGCAGTTCTTC
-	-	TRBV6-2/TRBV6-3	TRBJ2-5	CASSNRRTTQETQYF	TGTGCCAGCAGTAATCGGAGAACTACCCAAGAGACCCAGTACTTC
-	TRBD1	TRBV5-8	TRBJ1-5	CASSSSDRPNQPQHF	TGTGCCAGCAGCTCTTCGGACAGGCCAAATCAGCCCCAGCATTTT
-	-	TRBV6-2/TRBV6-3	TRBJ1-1	CASSFSLTVEAFF	TGTGCCAGCAGTTTTTCGTTGACAGTTGAAGCTTTCTTT
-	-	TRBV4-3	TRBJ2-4	CASSPSYGAKNIQYF	TGCGCCAGCAGCCCCTCCTATGGGGCCAAAAACATTCAGTACTTC
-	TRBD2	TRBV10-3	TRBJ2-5	CAISARTSGLQETQYF	TGTGCCATCAGTGCTCGGACTAGCGGGTTACAAGAGACCCAGTACTTC
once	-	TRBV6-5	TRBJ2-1	CATQTRNNEQFF	TGTGCCACCCAGACGAGGAACAATGAGCAGTTCTTC